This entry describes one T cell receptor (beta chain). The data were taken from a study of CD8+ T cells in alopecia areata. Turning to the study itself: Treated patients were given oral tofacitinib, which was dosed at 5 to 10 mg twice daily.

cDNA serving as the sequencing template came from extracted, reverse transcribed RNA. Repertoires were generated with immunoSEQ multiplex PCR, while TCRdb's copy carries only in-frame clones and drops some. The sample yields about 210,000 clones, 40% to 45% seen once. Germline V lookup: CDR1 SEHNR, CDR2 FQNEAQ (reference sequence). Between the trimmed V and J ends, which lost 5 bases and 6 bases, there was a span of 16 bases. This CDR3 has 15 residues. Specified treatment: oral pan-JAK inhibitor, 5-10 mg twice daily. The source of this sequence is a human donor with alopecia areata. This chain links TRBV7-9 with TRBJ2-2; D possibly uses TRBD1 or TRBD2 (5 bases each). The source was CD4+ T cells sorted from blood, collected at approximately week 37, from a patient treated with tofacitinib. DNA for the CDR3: TGTGCCAGCAGCCCTACCAGGGCAGCGGCCGGGGAGCTGTTTTTT. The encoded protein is CASSPTRAAAGELFF.